These 19 T cell receptor beta chains came from one sample sequenced in a study of T cells in Graves' hyperthyroidism and ophthalmopathy. Researchers amplified the TCR beta CDR3 regions from RNA transcripts. The HTBI primer set drove a first-round RT-PCR of the TCR CDR3. TCRdb processed the multiplex PCR reads anew with MiXCR; each CDR3 protein has one entry. The sample consists of some 700,000 distinct CDR3 sequences, around 15% of them appearing once. The sample was blood. These receptors came from a man in his forties or fifties with Graves' hyperthyroidism.

At least ten counts were recorded for this clonotype. This chain uses TRBV7-9 with TRBJ1-2, with a possible D match to TRBD1 (6 bases). In germline, CDR1 is SEHNR, CDR2 FQNEAQ (reference sequence). Trimming pared 5 bases from V and 3 bases from J, leaving 16 bases between. The CDR3 has 15 amino acids. The CDR3 sequence: CASSPLGAADYGYTF. The CDR3 DNA sequence: TGTGCCAGCAGCCCCTTGGGGGCCGCAGACTATGGCTACACCTTC.

Many counts were recorded for this clonotype. V is TRBV7-2 and J is TRBJ2-4; D is possibly TRBD1 or TRBD2 (6 bases each). The length of the CDR3 is 14 residues. The germline V gene has CDR1 SGHTA and CDR2 FQGNSA. Trimming removed 1 base at V and 6 bases at J, with 10 bases between. The CDR3 nucleotides are TGTGCCAGCAGCTTAGGGGGGCGGGGAAACATTCAGTACTTC. It codes for CASSLGGRGNIQYF.

This clonotype has just a few counts. CDR3 sequence (DNA): TGTGCCACCAGTGATTCGACAGGGTGGAGTGGTGGCTACACCTTC. Translation gives CATSDSTGWSGGYTF. The chain recombines TRBV24-1 with TRBJ1-2; 7 bases match TRBD1. With V trimmed by 2 bases and J by 7 bases, 9 bases remained unmatched. Germline loops: CDR1 KGHDR, CDR2 SFDVKD. The CDR3 runs to 15 residues.

This clonotype has more than one count but fewer than ten. This chain uses TRBV29-1 with TRBJ2-7; tentatively, D is TRBD1 (6 bases). The V gene lost 7 bases and the J gene lost 3 bases, with 10 bases spanning the gap. This CDR3 contains 11 residues. Germline CDR1 and CDR2: SQVTM and ANQGSEA. CDR3 sequence reads: CSGLQGYEQYF. The CDR3, as DNA: TGCAGCGGATTACAGGGCTACGAGCAGTACTTC.

This chain connects TRBV7-9 to TRBJ1-6; D is undetermined. Trimming shortened V by 0 bases and J by 4 bases, and 10 bases separated the two germline ends. Germline V lookup: CDR1 SEHNR, CDR2 FQNEAQ (reference sequence). This CDR3 contains 16 residues. The CDR3 region is CASSLADGPYNSPLHF. Written as DNA, the CDR3 is TGTGCCAGCAGCTTAGCAGACGGACCTTATAATTCACCCCTCCACTTT.

This clonotype was observed a handful of times. This rearrangement joins TRBV5-1 to TRBJ1-3, with a tentative D call TRBD1 (5 bases). The germline V and J ends were trimmed by 7 bases and 0 bases, with 11 bases remaining between them. This CDR3 region has 14 residues. The germline V gene has CDR1 SGHRS and CDR2 YFSETQ. CDR3 sequence reads: CASRDSSSGNTIYF. The CDR3 coding sequence is TGCGCCAGCCGAGACAGTTCCTCTGGAAACACCATATATTTT.

This clonotype occurred many times. V gene TRBV12-3 or TRBV12-4 combines with J gene TRBJ1-1; D is undetermined. Trimming took off 0 bases at V and 0 bases at J, with 8 bases between the two ends. CDR3 length: 15 residues. CDR3 sequence (DNA): TGTGCCAGCAGTTTAGCGAGGCCTATGAACACTGAAGCTTTCTTT. This gives the protein CASSLARPMNTEAFF.

This clonotype was seen more than once but under ten times. V usage is TRBV19 and J usage is TRBJ2-7, with D perhaps TRBD1 (5 bases). The germline V and J ends were trimmed by 3 bases and 1 base, with 10 bases remaining between them. Germline V gene data show CDR1 as LNHDA and CDR2 as SQIVND (reference sequence). The CDR3 has 14 amino acids. CDR3 coding DNA: TGTGCCAGTAGTATTTTTAGGGGTTCCTACGAGCAGTACTTC. It is translated as CASSIFRGSYEQYF. The whole variable domain, filled in from reference TRBV19 and TRBJ2-7, reads DGGITQSPKYLFRKEGQNVTLSCEQNLNHDAMYWYRQDPGQGLRLIYYSQIVNDFQKGDIAEGYSVSREKKESFPLTVTSAQKNPTAFYLCASSIFRGSYEQYFGPGTRLTVT.

In this sample, this clonotype turned up many times. V usage is TRBV28 and J usage is TRBJ1-4, with 10 bases lining up with TRBD1. CDR3 size: 14 residues. Germline V gene lookup returns CDR1 MDHEN and CDR2 SYDVKM. With 5 bases clipped from V and 7 bases from J, the junction kept 4 bases outside the gene matches. The CDR3 loop is CASSTGQGSEKLFF. For the CDR3, the DNA is TGTGCCAGCAGTACGGGACAGGGGAGTGAAAAACTGTTTTTT.

This clonotype has a count of ten or more. The chain combines TRBV12-3 or TRBV12-4 with TRBJ1-1; D remains ambiguous. Between the trimmed V and J ends, which lost 2 bases and 1 base, there was a span of 5 bases. This CDR3 comprises 13 residues. CDR3 nucleotide sequence: TGTGCCAGCAGTTTATATCAGAACACTGAAGCTTTCTTT. It encodes CASSLYQNTEAFF.

The sample holds one count of this clonotype. The chain joins TRBV19 to TRBJ1-5; 7 bases fit TRBD1. The CDR3 extends over 13 amino acids. Germline CDR1 LNHDA, CDR2 SQIVND (reference sequence). With V trimmed by 6 bases and J by 7 bases, 6 bases remained unmatched. CDR3 in amino acids: CASRAGGAQPQHF. The CDR3 bases are TGTGCCAGTAGGGCAGGGGGGGCGCAGCCCCAGCATTTT.

This clonotype was seen only a few times. This chain uses TRBV29-1 with TRBJ1-2; D uncertain. The CDR3 has 12 residues. Germline V gene lookup returns CDR1 SQVTM and CDR2 ANQGSEA. The V end was cut by 0 bases, the J end by 7 bases, with 9 bases between. The CDR3 region is CSVEDLAAGYTF. The CDR3 DNA sequence: TGCAGCGTTGAAGATTTAGCCGCTGGCTACACCTTC.

This clonotype was recorded at least ten times. This chain links TRBV5-1 with TRBJ2-7, with TRBD2 matching over 11 bases. The CDR3 contains 15 residues. Germline-derived CDR1 and CDR2 are SGHRS and YFSETQ. The V gene end was trimmed by 3 bases and the J gene end by 2 bases; junction bases not matched to a gene: 4. CDR3 coding DNA: TGCGCCAGCAGCTCTATAGCGGGAGGGACCTACGAGCAGTACTTC. This translates into CASSSIAGGTYEQYF.

This clonotype was seen only a few times. This chain connects TRBV5-1 to TRBJ2-3, with 10 bases aligning to TRBD2. The CDR3 runs 16 residues. V was clipped by 6 bases and J by 3 bases; unmatched bases: 10. Germline CDR1 reads SGHRS; CDR2 reads YFSETQ. The CDR3 loop reads CASTPGLAGATDTQYF. CDR3 coding DNA: TGCGCCAGCACCCCGGGGCTAGCGGGAGCAACAGATACGCAGTATTTT.

This clonotype was found many times. This chain links TRBV2 with TRBJ2-2; 7 bases match TRBD1. This CDR3 comprises 12 residues. Germline V gives CDR1 SNHLY, CDR2 FYNNEI. V shed 6 bases and J 10 bases; nucleotides not matched to a gene: 5. This CDR3 is CASSDDRVELFF. The CDR3, as DNA: TGTGCCAGCAGCGATGACAGGGTGGAGCTGTTTTTT.

The chain is built from TRBV5-1 and TRBJ1-2; a possible D gene is TRBD1 (5 bases). The CDR3 length is 12 residues. The germline V gene encodes CDR1 SGHRS and CDR2 YFSETQ. V was cut by 0 bases and J by 12 bases, with 12 bases left in between. CDR3 coding DNA: TGCGCCAGCAGCTTGGACGCTCGGGGCAACACCTTC. This encodes CASSLDARGNTF.

This clonotype was seen once. The chain is built from TRBV19 and TRBJ1-1; D is unresolved. The ends were cut back, 5 bases at V and 2 bases at J, with 12 bases in the middle. The CDR3 extends over 14 amino acids. Looked up from germline, CDR1 is LNHDA and CDR2 is SQIVND (reference sequence). For the CDR3, the DNA is TGTGCCAGTAGTCCCCCGGACGAAAACACTGAAGCTTTCTTT. It specifies CASSPPDENTEAFF.

There are many counts of this clonotype. The chain joins TRBV7-2 to TRBJ2-1; 8 bases agree with TRBD2. This CDR3 is built from 17 residues. Trimming removed 5 bases from V and 2 bases from J; junction bases left unmatched: 11. The germline V gene encodes CDR1 SGHTA and CDR2 FQGNSA. Here the CDR3 reads CASSPARTSPPYNEQFF. CDR3 in DNA: TGTGCCAGCAGCCCTGCTCGGACTAGCCCGCCCTACAATGAGCAGTTCTTC.

Concerning this clonotype itself: Given a much more abundant clone one base away, this may be a read error. This sequence joins TRBV25-1 and TRBJ1-5; the D is unclear. This CDR3 contains 13 residues. Germline V gene sequence: CDR1 MGHDK, CDR2 SYGVNS. V lost 4 bases and J lost 4, with 8 bases in between. CDR3 nucleotides: TGTGCCAGCAGTGTAGGGTTGAATCAGCCCCAGCATTTT. Protein: CASSVGLNQPQHF.